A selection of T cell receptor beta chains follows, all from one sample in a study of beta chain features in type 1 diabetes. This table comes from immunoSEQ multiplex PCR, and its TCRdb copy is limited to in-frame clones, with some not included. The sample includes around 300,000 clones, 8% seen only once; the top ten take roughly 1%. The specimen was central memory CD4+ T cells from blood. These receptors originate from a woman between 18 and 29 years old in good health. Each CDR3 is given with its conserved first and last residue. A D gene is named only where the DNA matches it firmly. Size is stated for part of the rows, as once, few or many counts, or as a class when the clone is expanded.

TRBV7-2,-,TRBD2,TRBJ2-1,CASSHTPGLAGNEQFF,TGTGCCAGCAGCCATACCCCGGGATTAGCGGGGAATGAGCAGTTCTTC
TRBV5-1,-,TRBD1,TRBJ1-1,CASSLGLGQMNTEAFF,TGCGCCAGCAGCTTGGGGCTGGGACAGATGAACACTGAAGCTTTCTTT
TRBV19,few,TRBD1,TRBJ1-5,CASSIGVSRGPGQPQHF,TGTGCCAGTAGTATCGGGGTCTCCAGGGGGCCGGGGCAGCCCCAGCATTTT
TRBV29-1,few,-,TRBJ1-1,CSVERSLGGDTEAFF,TGCAGCGTTGAACGAAGCTTAGGGGGGGACACTGAAGCTTTCTTT
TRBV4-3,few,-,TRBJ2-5,CASSQEVGETQYF,TGCGCCAGCAGCCAAGAGGTGGGCGAGACCCAGTACTTC
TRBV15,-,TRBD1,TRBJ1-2,CATSRDPTTGGWGYTF,TGTGCCACCAGCAGAGACCCTACTACAGGGGGCTGGGGCTACACCTTC
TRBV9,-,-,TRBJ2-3,CASSAYGYTDTQYF,TGTGCCAGCAGCGCCTACGGATACACAGATACGCAGTATTTT
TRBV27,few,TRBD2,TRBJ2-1,CASSSPSGENNEQFF,TGTGCCAGCAGTTCCCCTAGCGGGGAAAACAATGAGCAGTTCTTC
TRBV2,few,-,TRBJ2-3,CASRYRDIADTQYF,TGTGCCAGCCGCTACCGGGATATCGCTGATACGCAGTATTTT
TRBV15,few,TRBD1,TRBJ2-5,CATSWGTGEETQYF,TGTGCCACCAGCTGGGGGACAGGGGAAGAGACCCAGTACTTC
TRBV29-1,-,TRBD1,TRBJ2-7,CSVLDRGSSYEQYF,TGCAGCGTGTTGGACAGGGGGAGCTCCTACGAGCAGTACTTC
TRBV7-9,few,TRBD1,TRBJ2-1,CASSLQTGPNEQFF,TGTGCCAGCAGCTTGCAGACAGGGCCCAATGAGCAGTTCTTC
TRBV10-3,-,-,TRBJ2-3,CAISEQADTQYF,TGTGCCATCAGTGAACAGGCAGATACGCAGTATTTT
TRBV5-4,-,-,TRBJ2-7,CASSLDQGSSYEQYF,TGTGCCAGCAGCTTAGATCAGGGGAGCTCCTACGAGCAGTACTTC
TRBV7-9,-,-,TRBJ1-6,CASSFEVYSPLHF,TGTGCCAGCAGCTTCGAGGTGTATTCACCCCTCCACTTT
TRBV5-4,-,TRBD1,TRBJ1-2,CASSFRQGVGYTF,TGTGCCAGCAGCTTCAGACAGGGTGTTGGCTACACCTTC
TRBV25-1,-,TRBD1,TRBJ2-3,CASSAGTGRPGTDTQYF,TGTGCCAGCAGTGCTGGGACAGGGCGACCCGGCACAGATACGCAGTATTTT
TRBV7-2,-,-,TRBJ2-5,CASSLSSETQYF,TGTGCCAGCAGCTTATCTTCAGAGACCCAGTACTTC
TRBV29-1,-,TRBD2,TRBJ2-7,CSTRAGPAYEQYF,TGCAGCACTCGAGCGGGGCCCGCCTACGAGCAGTACTTC
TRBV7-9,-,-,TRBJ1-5,CASSLFEGNQPQHF,TGTGCCAGCAGCTTATTTGAGGGCAATCAGCCCCAGCATTTT
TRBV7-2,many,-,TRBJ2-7,CASSLERQFSYEQYF,TGTGCCAGCAGCTTAGAGCGCCAGTTCTCCTACGAGCAGTACTTC
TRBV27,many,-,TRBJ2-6,CASSWGRPSNVLTF,TGTGCCAGCAGTTGGGGAAGACCCTCCAACGTCCTGACTTTC
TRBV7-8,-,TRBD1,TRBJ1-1,CASSRGQGVNTEAFF,TGTGCCAGCAGCAGGGGACAGGGGGTGAACACTGAAGCTTTCTTT
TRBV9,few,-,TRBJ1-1,CASSVTPDTEAFF,TGTGCCAGCAGCGTTACACCAGACACTGAAGCTTTCTTT
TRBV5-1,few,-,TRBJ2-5,CASSLNVRTQYF,TGCGCCAGCAGCTTGAACGTTCGGACCCAGTACTTC
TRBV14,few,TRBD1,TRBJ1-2,CASSPRTGIGYTF,TGTGCCAGCAGCCCTAGGACAGGTATCGGCTACACCTTC
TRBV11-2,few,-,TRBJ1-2,CASSLVVQGYGYTF,TGTGCCAGCAGCTTAGTCGTCCAGGGTTATGGCTACACCTTC
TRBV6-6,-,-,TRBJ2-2,CASSYKGSGGELFF,TGTGCCAGCAGTTACAAGGGTTCGGGCGGGGAGCTGTTTTTT
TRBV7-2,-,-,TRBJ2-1,CASSQVGSRGQFF,TGTGCCAGCAGCCAGGTGGGGAGTAGGGGGCAGTTCTTC
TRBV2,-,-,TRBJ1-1,CASRQRRDSNTEAFF,TGTGCCAGCAGGCAGCGACGGGATTCGAACACTGAAGCTTTCTTT
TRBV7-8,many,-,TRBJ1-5,CASSSWRVGRNQPQHF,TGTGCCAGCAGCTCTTGGAGAGTCGGACGCAATCAGCCCCAGCATTTT
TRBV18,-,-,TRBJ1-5,CASSPGEAVQPQHF,TGTGCCAGCTCACCAGGGGAGGCGGTTCAGCCCCAGCATTTT
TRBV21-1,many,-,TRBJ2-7,CASSKEGLAGRYEQYF,TGTGCCAGCAGCAAAGAGGGCTTAGCGGGCCGCTACGAGCAGTACTTC
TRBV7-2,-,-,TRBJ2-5,CASSIQGGLETQYF,TGTGCCAGCAGCATACAGGGCGGTTTAGAGACCCAGTACTTC
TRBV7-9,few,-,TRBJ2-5,CASSSRVAQETQYF,TGTGCCAGCAGCTCGCGGGTGGCCCAAGAGACCCAGTACTTC
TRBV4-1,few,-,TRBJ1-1,CASSQETEVTTFF,TGCGCCAGCAGCCAAGAGACAGAAGTTACGACTTTCTTT
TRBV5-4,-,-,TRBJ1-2,CASRQASGVDYGYTF,TGTGCCAGCAGACAAGCCTCCGGGGTAGACTATGGCTACACCTTC
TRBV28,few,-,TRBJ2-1,CASSLPHVDEQFF,TGTGCCAGCAGTTTACCCCACGTCGATGAGCAGTTCTTC
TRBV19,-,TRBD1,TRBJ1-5,CASSRTGTASAQHF,TGTGCCAGTAGTCGAACCGGGACAGCCTCGGCCCAGCATTTT
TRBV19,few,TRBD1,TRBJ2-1,CASRYRGINEQFF,TGTGCCAGTCGGTACAGGGGTATCAATGAGCAGTTCTTC
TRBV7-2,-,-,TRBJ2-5,CASSPRLAMGGETQYF,TGTGCCAGCAGTCCCCGCTTAGCAATGGGTGGAGAGACCCAGTACTTC
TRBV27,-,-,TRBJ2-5,CASSLSLQETQYF,TGTGCCAGCAGTTTAAGTCTCCAAGAGACCCAGTACTTC
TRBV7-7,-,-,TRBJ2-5,CASSPHPGRETQYF,TGTGCTAGCAGCCCCCACCCGGGGAGAGAGACCCAGTACTTC
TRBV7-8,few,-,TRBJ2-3,CASSTLPGSTTNTQYF,TGTGCCAGCAGCACCCTCCCAGGCTCTACAACTAATACGCAGTATTTT
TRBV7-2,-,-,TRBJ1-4,CASRTEAGRNEKLFF,TGTGCCAGCAGAACAGAAGCCGGTCGGAATGAAAAACTGTTTTTT
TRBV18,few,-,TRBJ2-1,CASSPRGSEYNEQFF,TGTGCCAGCTCACCCCGGGGGTCGGAGTACAATGAGCAGTTCTTC
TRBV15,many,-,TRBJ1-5,CATSTHGDQPQHF,TGTGCCACCAGCACCCACGGCGATCAGCCCCAGCATTTT
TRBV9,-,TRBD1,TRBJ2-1,CASSLGRGFYNEQFF,TGTGCCAGCAGCCTTGGCAGGGGGTTCTACAATGAGCAGTTCTTC
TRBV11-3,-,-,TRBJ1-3,CASSLTTGNTIYF,TGTGCCAGCAGCCTAACGACTGGAAACACCATATATTTT
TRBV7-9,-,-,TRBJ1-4,CASTRDTRNEKLFF,TGTGCCAGCACCCGAGATACCAGAAATGAAAAACTGTTTTTT